This T cell receptor beta chain is from a study of vaccination and CD4 T cells after COVID-19. Overall study context: Convalescent donors were composed of six males and four females, of whom two were Hispanic. Stimulation of cells relied on overlapping spike peptides derived from SARS-CoV-2, HCoV-NL63, HCoV-OC43 and HCoV-229E.

Trimming left V 2 bases short and J 1 base short, with 11 bases between. CDR3 length: 14 amino acids. Germline loops: CDR1 DFQATT, CDR2 SNEGSKA (reference sequence). Treatment denoted: approximately 10-day PBMC culture with coronavirus spike peptide pools or control peptides (ViraFEST assay). Positive PCR dates covered March to December 2020, before US Alpha, Beta and Delta variants. Cultures used around 2 million PBMCs per well, 7.5 to 10 IU/ml IL-2 and about 10 ug/ml peptides. The study sequenced cultured CD4+ T cell DNA using the Oncomine TCR Beta short-read assay. In TCRdb, the PCR reads were re-called with MiXCR into one record per CDR3 protein. The data show about 20,000 distinct CDR3 sequences, roughly 56% seen once. This clonotype was seen only a few times. Its specificity is not known.

The chain recombines TRBV20-1 with TRBJ1-1, with no clear D. The sequence was obtained from a human donor who had recovered from COVID-19. The sequenced sample was CD4+ T cells from blood, cultured in vitro. CDR3 region: CSARRSTPNTEAFF. The CDR3 coding sequence is TGCAGTGCTAGAAGGAGCACCCCGAACACTGAAGCTTTCTTT.